This passage covers 31 T cell receptor beta chains from one sample sequenced in a study of T cell changes during pregnancy in multiple sclerosis. Produced via immunoSEQ multiplex PCR; TCRdb's table is partial and in-frame only. The sample has some 93,000 clones, about 92% seen once; the top ten hold about 2%. The material sequenced was peripheral blood, taken after pregnancy. These receptors came from a female donor with multiple sclerosis, enrolled in a pregnancy study.

The V gene is TRBV4-2, the J gene TRBJ2-3; 8 nucleotides align to TRBD2. Germline V CDR1 and CDR2: LGHNA, YNFKEQ. The CDR3 is 16 residues long. V shed 1 base, J shed 0 bases, and the junction held 3 bases outside the gene matches. The CDR3 nucleotides read TGTGCCAGCAGCCAAGGGGCTAGCGGGAGCACAGATACGCAGTATTTT. Its translation: CASSQGASGSTDTQYF.

V gene TRBV30 combines with J gene TRBJ2-2; 7 bases are a match to TRBD2. Trimming took 2 bases from V and 7 from J; bases not matched to a gene: 10. Looked up from germline, CDR1 is GTSNPN and CDR2 is SVGIG (reference sequence). This CDR3 region has 15 residues. In DNA, the CDR3 is TGTGCCTGGAGTCGGTTGGGAGGGGCTGGCGGGGAGCTGTTTTTT. Its protein is CAWSRLGGAGGELFF.

The chain carries TRBV7-9 and TRBJ2-5, with 7 bases fitting TRBD1. Trimming removed 10 bases from V and 3 bases from J; junction bases left unmatched: 8. CDR1 is SEHNR and CDR2 is FQNEAQ in the germline V gene (reference sequence). The length of the CDR3 is 13 residues. CDR3 in amino acids: CAIWDSPKETQYF. CDR3 DNA: TGTGCCATTTGGGACAGCCCTAAAGAGACCCAGTACTTC.

V gene TRBV11-2 combines with J gene TRBJ1-1, with 9 nucleotides matching TRBD1. The CDR3 has 15 amino acids. V trimming: 8 bases; J trimming: 4 bases; junction bases outside the gene matches: 11. The germline gives CDR1 SGHAT, CDR2 FQNNGV. The CDR3 sequence: CASGGAQGAVTEAFF. For the CDR3, the DNA is TGTGCCAGCGGAGGGGCACAGGGGGCGGTCACTGAAGCTTTCTTT.

The chain joins TRBV18 to TRBJ1-1; TRBD1 aligns across 8 bases. Unmatched junction bases numbered 12, after V lost 5 bases and J lost 4 bases. This CDR3 is built from 16 residues. Germline assignment: CDR1 KGHSH and CDR2 LQKENI. The CDR3 region has the DNA TGTGCCAGCTCAACGGACAGGGACTCCTGGGGCACTGAAGCTTTCTTT. Its protein is CASSTDRDSWGTEAFF.

CDR3 nucleotide sequence: TGCGCCAGCAGCTGGGGTCCGGAGGATCAGCCCCAGCATTTT. It is translated as CASSWGPEDQPQHF. V and J are TRBV5-1 and TRBJ1-5, with no clear D. The CDR3 is made up of 14 amino acids. CDR1 and CDR2 from the germline V gene are SGHRS and YFSETQ. Trimming removed 3 bases at V and 5 bases at J, with 12 bases between.

The chain links TRBV7-3 to TRBJ2-1; D call uncertain. From germline, CDR1 is SGHTA and CDR2 FQGTGA. This CDR3 has 13 amino acids. V lost 5 bases, J lost 6 bases, and 11 bases lay in between. CDR3 in DNA: TGTGCCAGCAGCCGTTCGTCGGGCAATGAGCAGTTCTTC. Protein sequence: CASSRSSGNEQFF. Variable domain in full (rest from reference TRBV7-3 and TRBJ2-1): GAGVSQTPSNKVTEKGKYVELRCDPISGHTALYWYRQSLGQGPEFLIYFQGTGAADDSGLPNDRFFAVRPEGSVSTLKIQRTERGDSAVYLCASSRSSGNEQFFGPGTRLTVL.

The chain employs TRBV27 and TRBJ1-5, with 9 bases fitting TRBD1. The germline CDR1 and CDR2 sequences are MNHEY and SMNVEV (reference sequence). Losses at the gene ends were 7 bases for V and 0 bases for J; bases not matched to a gene: 4. The CDR3 totals 15 residues. The CDR3 loop is CASTTTGGSNQPQHF. The CDR3 DNA reads TGTGCCAGCACAACGACAGGGGGTAGCAATCAGCCCCAGCATTTT.

The CDR3 protein is CASSVGQGATEAFF. DNA of the CDR3: TGTGCCAGCAGTGTCGGACAGGGGGCCACTGAAGCTTTCTTT. The V call is TRBV2, the J call TRBJ1-1, with TRBD1 identical over 11 bases. V lost 4 bases to trimming and J lost 4 bases; unmatched junction nucleotides: 2. The CDR3 runs 14 residues. Germline CDR1 reads SNHLY; CDR2 reads FYNNEI.

This chain links TRBV10-1 with TRBJ2-7; 7 bases are a match to TRBD2. The CDR3 runs to 14 residues. Losses at the gene ends were 3 bases for V and 3 bases for J; bases not matched to a gene: 5. The germline gives CDR1 WNHNN, CDR2 SYGVQD (reference sequence). CDR3 nucleotide sequence: TGCGCCAGCAGTGACGGCCTAGCGGACTACGAGCAGTACTTC. It is translated as CASSDGLADYEQYF.

The chain recombines TRBV5-1 with TRBJ2-2; TRBD2 matches 13 bases. V lost 7 bases, J lost 5 bases, and 5 bases stayed unmatched. Germline lookup yields CDR1 SGHRS and CDR2 YFSETQ. CDR3 length equals 15 residues. The CDR3 reads CASCWTSGGTGELFF. The CDR3 DNA reads TGCGCCAGCTGCTGGACTAGCGGGGGAACCGGGGAGCTGTTTTTT.

This clone was seen only once. A read error may account for a junction end that differs from germline. V is TRBV19 and J is TRBJ1-5; D perhaps matches TRBD1 (6 bases). CDR3 length: 12 amino acids. Germline V lookup: CDR1 LNHDA, CDR2 SQIVND (reference sequence). The CDR3 region has the DNA TGTGCCAGTGTACAGGGCAACCAGCCCCAGCATTTT. Amino acids: CASVQGNQPQHF.

The chain joins TRBV4-2 to TRBJ2-7; D may be TRBD2 (5 bases). This CDR3 comprises 15 residues. Germline V gene lookup returns CDR1 LGHNA and CDR2 YNFKEQ. Trimming removed 0 bases from V and 3 bases from J, with 12 bases in between. CDR3 nucleotide sequence: TGTGCCAGCAGCCAAGATGATCCCGGGGACTACGAGCAGTACTTC. Translated: CASSQDDPGDYEQYF.

The rearrangement joins TRBV4-3 to TRBJ1-2; a possible D gene is TRBD1 (5 bases). The CDR3 extends over 14 amino acids. Germline assignment: CDR1 LGHNA and CDR2 YSLEER. V was pared by 5 bases and J by 2 bases, with 12 bases between. This CDR3 reads CASSSQQDNYGYTF. The CDR3 nucleotides are TGCGCCAGCAGCTCCCAACAGGACAACTATGGCTACACCTTC.

The chain employs TRBV5-1 and TRBJ1-2; 8 bases fit TRBD1. V gave up 5 bases and J gave up 6 bases; unmatched junction bases: 9. The CDR3 totals 14 residues. Looked up from germline, CDR1 is SGHRS and CDR2 is YFSETQ. CDR3 region: CASRQGVILDGYTF. CDR3 nucleotide sequence: TGCGCCAGCAGACAGGGGGTAATTCTGGATGGCTACACCTTC.

CDR3 DNA: TGCAGTGCTAGGGGGACTGCCGAAGCTTTCTTT. It translates to CSARGTAEAFF. This sequence joins TRBV20-1 and TRBJ1-1; D perhaps matches TRBD1 (5 bases). Trimming left V 3 bases short and J 8 bases short, with 10 bases between. The CDR3 runs to 11 residues. Germline values: CDR1 DFQATT, CDR2 SNEGSKA (reference sequence).

V is TRBV10-2 and J is TRBJ1-4; weak D call: TRBD1 (6 bases). The CDR3 extends over 16 amino acids. Germline CDR1 and CDR2: WSHSY and SAAADI. Trimming pared 8 bases from V and 2 bases from J, leaving 18 bases between. The CDR3 nucleotides read TGCGCCAGCGCGGGGGCGCTTAGGGATACTAATGAAAAACTGTTTTTT. Translating it yields CASAGALRDTNEKLFF.

V gene TRBV10-3 combines with J gene TRBJ2-1; 14 bases align to TRBD2. CDR3 length equals 15 residues. Germline CDR1 reads ENHRY; CDR2 reads SYGVKD. The V segment lost 7 bases and the J segment 9 bases; nucleotides outside the gene matches: 8. CDR3 nucleotide sequence: TGTGCCATCACCCCGGGACTAGCGGGAGTTAGTGAGCAGTTCTTC. Translating gives CAITPGLAGVSEQFF.

The V call is TRBV7-9, the J call TRBJ2-2; possibly TRBD1 for D (5 bases). This CDR3 contains 13 residues. CDR1 and CDR2 (germline): SEHNR, FQNEAQ (reference sequence). Trimming shortened V by 5 bases and J by 7 bases, and 11 bases separated the two germline ends. As DNA, the CDR3 is TGTGCCAGCAGCCCCAGGGTTGACGGGGAGCTGTTTTTT. As protein: CASSPRVDGELFF. The whole variable domain, remainder taken from reference TRBV7-9 and TRBJ2-2, is DTGVSQNPRHKITKRGQNVTFRCDPISEHNRLYWYRQTLGQGPEFLTYFQNEAQLEKSRLLSDRFSAERPKGSFSTLEIQRTEQGDSAMYLCASSPRVDGELFFGEGSRLTVL.

The count of this clone is one. This chain uses TRBV5-6 with TRBJ2-7; a weak D match, TRBD1 (5 bases). This CDR3 has 15 residues. V was pared by 0 bases and J by 3 bases, with 13 bases between. In germline, CDR1 is SGHDT, CDR2 YYEEEE. CDR3 in DNA: TGTGCCAGCAGCTTGGGCCCCTCAGGGTTCTACGAGCAGTACTTC. It encodes CASSLGPSGFYEQYF.

The CDR3 DNA reads as TGTGCCTGGAGGGGGGGACAGCTGAACACTGAAGCTTTCTTT. Amino acids: CAWRGGQLNTEAFF. V and J are TRBV30 and TRBJ1-1; 7 positions match TRBD1. J gave up 0 bases and V 3 bases, and 4 bases lay outside the gene matches. The CDR3 has 14 amino acids. Germline V lookup: CDR1 GTSNPN, CDR2 SVGIG (reference sequence). Supplemented by reference TRBV30 and TRBJ1-1, the full variable domain reads SQTIHQWPATLVQPVGSPLSLECTVEGTSNPNLYWYRQAAGRGLQLLFYSVGIGQISSEVPQNLSASRPQDRQFILSSKKLLLSDSGFYLCAWRGGQLNTEAFFGQGTRLTVV.

The J gene is TRBJ2-2, the V gene TRBV10-3; 7 bases line up with TRBD1. The germline gives CDR1 ENHRY, CDR2 SYGVKD. There are 14 residues in the CDR3. Losses at the gene ends were 6 bases for V and 6 bases for J; bases not matched to a gene: 7. CDR3 loop: CAIRADREAGELFF. DNA of the CDR3: TGTGCCATCAGAGCAGACAGGGAAGCCGGGGAGCTGTTTTTT.

This chain connects TRBV7-3 to TRBJ2-7; 7 bases are a match to TRBD1. The trim removed 5 bases at V and 7 bases at J, leaving 8 bases unmatched. Germline lookup yields CDR1 SGHTA and CDR2 FQGTGA. This CDR3 comprises 13 residues. CDR3 nucleotide sequence: TGTGCCAGCAGCCCTGACAGGGTAGGAGAGCAGTACTTC. Amino acids: CASSPDRVGEQYF. The full variable domain, its missing parts supplied by reference TRBV7-3 and TRBJ2-7, is GAGVSQTPSNKVTEKGKYVELRCDPISGHTALYWYRQSLGQGPEFLIYFQGTGAADDSGLPNDRFFAVRPEGSVSTLKIQRTERGDSAVYLCASSPDRVGEQYFGPGTRLTVT.

The chain has TRBV6-6 and TRBJ2-1; TRBD2 aligns across 7 bases. Per the germline V gene, CDR1 is MNHNY and CDR2 is SVGAGI (reference sequence). J lost 9 bases, V lost 2 bases, and 13 bases had no gene match. The CDR3 extends over 16 amino acids. The chain's CDR3 is CASSYDYSGLVGEQFF. The CDR3 nucleotides are TGTGCCAGCAGTTACGACTACTCAGGACTAGTTGGTGAGCAGTTCTTC.

The chain is built from TRBV2 and TRBJ1-1; D remains unclear. CDR1 is SNHLY, CDR2 FYNNEI, per germline. The V end was cut by 4 bases, the J end by 3 bases, with 9 bases between. CDR3 length: 13 amino acids. CDR3 amino acids: CASSVREDTEAFF. Here the CDR3 DNA reads TGTGCCAGCAGTGTGCGGGAGGACACTGAAGCTTTCTTT.

The chain carries TRBV6-1 and TRBJ2-5; TRBD2 matches at 16 bases. The length of the CDR3 is 19 residues. Germline CDR1 reads MNHNS; CDR2 reads SASEGT. Trimming at V came to 3 bases and at J to 6 bases, leaving 13 bases not matched to a gene. CDR3 in amino acids: CASSEPGLAGGWIGQTQYF. CDR3 sequence (DNA): TGTGCCAGCAGTGAGCCGGGACTAGCGGGGGGGTGGATAGGACAGACCCAGTACTTC.

This clone was counted a few times. The chain recombines TRBV10-3 with TRBJ1-1, with D uncertain. The germline V and J ends were trimmed by 8 bases and 3 bases, with 10 bases remaining between them. CDR1 ENHRY and CDR2 SYGVKD come from the germline V gene. The CDR3 has 12 residues. The CDR3 spells CAIGSQDTEAFF. The DNA for the CDR3 is TGTGCCATCGGGAGCCAGGACACTGAAGCTTTCTTT.

The CDR3 nucleotides are TGTGCCAGCATGGGGGCCTCCCAGACATGGGAGACCCAGTACTTC. Translation: CASMGASQTWETQYF. The V call is TRBV6-5, the J call TRBJ2-5, with D possibly matching TRBD1 (6 bases). The germline V and J ends were trimmed by 7 bases and 5 bases, with 20 bases remaining between them. Looked up from germline, CDR1 is MNHEY and CDR2 is SVGAGI. This CDR3 has 15 residues.

There are a few counts of this clone. J is TRBJ1-2 and V is TRBV6-1, with D perhaps matching TRBD1 (5 bases). Germline-derived CDR1 and CDR2 are MNHNS and SASEGT. V shed 2 bases and J shed 8 bases, with 12 bases lying between them. CDR3 size: 13 residues. This CDR3 reads CASSELTGGGYTF. The DNA for the CDR3 is TGTGCCAGCAGTGAACTTACAGGTGGGGGCTACACCTTC.

The genes are TRBV10-1 and TRBJ1-2; no definite D call. From germline, CDR1 is WNHNN and CDR2 SYGVQD (reference sequence). V was trimmed by 10 bases and J by 1 base, leaving 10 bases between them. CDR3 length: 12 residues. In nucleotides, the CDR3 is TGCGCCACCCATCAGAATAACTATGGCTACACCTTC. Residues: CATHQNNYGYTF.

J is TRBJ2-7 and V is TRBV19; 7 bases agree with TRBD1. Trimming at V came to 4 bases and at J to 3 bases, leaving 6 bases not matched to a gene. The CDR3 has 14 residues. Germline CDR1 is LNHDA and CDR2 is SQIVND (reference sequence). The CDR3 DNA is TGTGCCAGTAGTACTTTGGGACAGAGCTACGAGCAGTACTTC. This encodes CASSTLGQSYEQYF.